This is a list of T cell receptor beta chains from one sample in a study of cytotoxic CD8 clonotypes in ibrutinib-treated CLL. Profiled with immunoSEQ multiplex PCR; TCRdb holds only in-frame clones, not every one. The data hold more than 110,000 clones, with over 75% observed a single time. Sequencing used PBMCs, obtained after 36 months of ibrutinib treatment. The receptors originated from a human donor with chronic lymphocytic leukemia. Each CDR3 is given with its conserved first and last residue. Each record gives: V gene, clone size, D gene, J gene, CDR3 DNA, CDR3 protein. The D gene is left open where the match is weak. A row's size may be missing; if present it is once, few, many or a size class.

v_gene: TRBV12-5
abundance: NA
d_gene: TRBD2
j_gene: TRBJ2-5
CDR3nt: TGTGCTAGTGGTTTGCTAGCGGGGGGTGAAGAGACCCAGTACTTC
CDR3aa: CASGLLAGGEETQYF

v_gene: TRBV7-2
abundance: NA
d_gene: TRBD2
j_gene: TRBJ2-7
CDR3nt: TGTGCCAGCAGCTTCCTAGCGGGAGGGATGTACGAGCAGTACTTC
CDR3aa: CASSFLAGGMYEQYF

v_gene: TRBV6-5
abundance: NA
d_gene: TRBD1
j_gene: TRBJ2-7
CDR3nt: TGTGCCAGCAGACCGACAGGGGGCTACGAGCAGTACTTC
CDR3aa: CASRPTGGYEQYF

v_gene: TRBV5-5
abundance: NA
d_gene: TRBD1
j_gene: TRBJ2-7
CDR3nt: TGTGCCAGCAGCGATGGGACAGGGACGATCGAGCAGTACTTC
CDR3aa: CASSDGTGTIEQYF

v_gene: TRBV7-9
abundance: NA
d_gene: TRBD2
j_gene: TRBJ2-7
CDR3nt: TGTGCCAGCAGCTCCTTCTTGGGTGGCGGGAGATCCTACGAGCAGTACTTC
CDR3aa: CASSSFLGGGRSYEQYF

v_gene: TRBV7-8
abundance: NA
d_gene: NA
j_gene: TRBJ1-1
CDR3nt: TGTGCCAGCAGCTTAGAGCCCGAGAACACTGAAGCTTTCTTT
CDR3aa: CASSLEPENTEAFF

v_gene: TRBV5-1
abundance: NA
d_gene: NA
j_gene: TRBJ2-7
CDR3nt: TGCGCCAGCAGCTCCCTACCTAGGGGGAAAGGTTCCTACGAGCAGTACTTC
CDR3aa: CASSSLPRGKGSYEQYF

v_gene: TRBV5-1
abundance: NA
d_gene: NA
j_gene: TRBJ2-7
CDR3nt: TGCGCCAGCAGCCCCCACACGGGGGACCCATCCTACGAGCAGTACTTC
CDR3aa: CASSPHTGDPSYEQYF

v_gene: TRBV7-9
abundance: NA
d_gene: TRBD1
j_gene: TRBJ1-2
CDR3nt: TGTGCCAGCAGCCCCGATCCCGGACAGGGTTTGAACTATGGCTACACCTTC
CDR3aa: CASSPDPGQGLNYGYTF

v_gene: TRBV19
abundance: NA
d_gene: TRBD2
j_gene: TRBJ2-7
CDR3nt: TGTGCCAGTAGCCTCACCGGGGGGACTGGGGGTCACGAGCAGTACTTC
CDR3aa: CASSLTGGTGGHEQYF

v_gene: TRBV7-6
abundance: NA
d_gene: NA
j_gene: TRBJ1-1
CDR3nt: TGTGCCAGCAGCCTACGGACGGGGTCTGAAGCTTTCTTT
CDR3aa: CASSLRTGSEAFF

v_gene: TRBV7-8
abundance: once
d_gene: TRBD1
j_gene: TRBJ1-1
CDR3nt: TGTGCCAGCAGCCTAGGGACAGGCACCCTAGAAGCTTTCTTT
CDR3aa: CASSLGTGTLEAFF

v_gene: TRBV7-9
abundance: once
d_gene: TRBD1
j_gene: TRBJ1-2
CDR3nt: TGTGCCAGCAGCGGGAGGGACAGGGGAGATACCTTC
CDR3aa: CASSGRDRGDTF

v_gene: TRBV29-1
abundance: NA
d_gene: TRBD1
j_gene: TRBJ2-3
CDR3nt: TGCAGCGTACTCAGACAGGGCCCGACAGATACGCAGTATTTT
CDR3aa: CSVLRQGPTDTQYF

v_gene: TRBV30
abundance: NA
d_gene: TRBD2
j_gene: TRBJ2-3
CDR3nt: TGTGCCTGGGGCGGGGGGGCCAGCACAGATACGCAGTATTTT
CDR3aa: CAWGGGASTDTQYF

v_gene: TRBV30
abundance: NA
d_gene: NA
j_gene: TRBJ1-2
CDR3nt: TGTGCCTGGACGATGGACCCTTTCTATGGCTACACCTTC
CDR3aa: CAWTMDPFYGYTF

v_gene: TRBV11-2
abundance: NA
d_gene: NA
j_gene: TRBJ2-1
CDR3nt: TGTGCCAGTTCACGGGCCTTATACAATGAGCAGTTCTTC
CDR3aa: CASSRALYNEQFF